These T cell receptor beta chains were read from a single sample in a study of CD8 T cells in Susac syndrome. TCRdb processed the immunoSEQ multiplex PCR reads anew with MiXCR; each CDR3 protein has one entry. Here the sample spans 150,000 to 200,000 distinct CDR3 sequences, about 93% being singletons. The specimen sequenced was CD4+ T cells from PBMCs. These receptors were obtained from a human donor in good health. Both conserved end residues are part of each CDR3. D genes are given only for firm matches. Some rows have no size entry. The others give once, few or many, or a class for an expanded clone.

.	TRBV30	.	TRBJ1-5	TGTGCCTGGAGGCGCGCGACCCCCGGCAATCAGCCCCAGCATTTT	CAWRRATPGNQPQHF
TRBD1	TRBV9	.	TRBJ2-7	TGTGCCAGCAGCGTCCCGACAGGGGCCTACGAGCAGTACTTC	CASSVPTGAYEQYF
.	TRBV29-1	.	TRBJ2-5	TGCAGCGGACGACAGGACCAAGAGACCCAGTACTTC	CSGRQDQETQYF
.	TRBV30	.	TRBJ2-3	TGTGCCTGGAGGAGGACAGATACGCAGTATTTT	CAWRRTDTQYF
.	TRBV14	.	TRBJ2-7	TGTGCCAGCAGCCACCAGTACGAGCAGTACTTC	CASSHQYEQYF
TRBD1	TRBV25-1	.	TRBJ2-7	TGTGCCAGCAGTCACCAGGACAGGGTAAACGAGCAGTACTTC	CASSHQDRVNEQYF
TRBD1	TRBV29-1	once	TRBJ2-7	TGCAGCGTTCAGGGGGCGCGTGGCGAGCAGTACTTC	CSVQGARGEQYF
.	TRBV12-3/TRBV12-4	.	TRBJ1-2	TGTGCCAGCAGTCTGGACGGACCCTATGGCTACACCTTC	CASSLDGPYGYTF
.	TRBV19	once	TRBJ1-4	TGTGCCAGTAGTCCGACCGCAGGGACCGAAAAACTGTTTTTT	CASSPTAGTEKLFF
.	TRBV2	.	TRBJ2-7	TGTGCCAGCAGTTCGGCCGCCTACGAGCAGTACTTC	CASSSAAYEQYF
TRBD1	TRBV5-1	.	TRBJ2-3	TGCGCCAGCAGCTTGGACGGACAGGGGGAGGATACGCAGTATTTT	CASSLDGQGEDTQYF
.	TRBV4-1	.	TRBJ2-3	TGCGCCAGCAGCCAAGTCGTCTCCCTAAACCCCACAGATACGCAGTATTTT	CASSQVVSLNPTDTQYF
.	TRBV11-2	.	TRBJ1-5	TGTGCCAGCAGCCTCCTCCCAGATAGCAATCAGCCCCAGCATTTT	CASSLLPDSNQPQHF
.	TRBV5-1	.	TRBJ2-1	TGCGCCAGCAGCTTGGCCCCGGGCGGCTCCTACAATGAGCAGTTCTTC	CASSLAPGGSYNEQFF
.	TRBV12-3/TRBV12-4	.	TRBJ1-1	TGTGCCAGCAGCTCGTGGGAGGGCAACACTGAAGCTTTCTTT	CASSSWEGNTEAFF
.	TRBV6-6	.	TRBJ2-5	TGTGCCAGCAAGCGGACGGTACAAGAGACCCAGTACTTC	CASKRTVQETQYF
.	TRBV14	few	TRBJ2-7	TGTGCCAGCAGCCAACGGCGGAGTAACGAGCAGTACTTC	CASSQRRSNEQYF
.	TRBV20-1	.	TRBJ1-5	TGCAGTGCTAGAGATATGGGTGTTAGCAATCAGCCCCAGCATTTT	CSARDMGVSNQPQHF
TRBD1	TRBV25-1	.	TRBJ2-7	TGTGCCAGCAGTGAGCGGACAGGTCGAGAGCAGTACTTC	CASSERTGREQYF
TRBD1	TRBV10-3	.	TRBJ1-6	TGTGCCATCAGTGACTTCGCCGGGACAGATAATTCACCCCTCCACTTT	CAISDFAGTDNSPLHF
TRBD1	TRBV4-3	.	TRBJ2-2	TGCGCCAGCGCCCCGGGACAGCAGACCGGGGAGCTGTTTTTT	CASAPGQQTGELFF
.	TRBV6-5	.	TRBJ1-1	TGTGCCAGCAGTTCGCGGGCCCAAATGAACACTGAAGCTTTCTTT	CASSSRAQMNTEAFF
.	TRBV9	.	TRBJ2-5	TGTGCCAGCAGCGTCGGGTCTCACCCCGGGGAGACCCAGTACTTC	CASSVGSHPGETQYF
TRBD2	TRBV7-9	.	TRBJ2-5	TGTGCCAGCAGCGAGCGGGGGGGCCGGGAGACCCAGTACTTC	CASSERGGRETQYF
.	TRBV27	.	TRBJ1-5	TGTGCCAGCAGTCGCCAGGGACGCGATCAGCCCCAGCATTTT	CASSRQGRDQPQHF
.	TRBV3-1	.	TRBJ2-7	TGTGCCAGCAGCCAAGAGGTAGGGGTCGAGCAGTACTTC	CASSQEVGVEQYF
TRBD1	TRBV7-9	.	TRBJ1-2	TGTGCCAGCAGCGAAGCCGGGACAGGGGGCGCGGGTGGCTACACCTTC	CASSEAGTGGAGGYTF
.	TRBV9	.	TRBJ2-3	TGTGCCAGCAGCCCCAGAGACCTGGGGAGGGATACGCAGTATTTT	CASSPRDLGRDTQYF
.	TRBV12-3/TRBV12-4	.	TRBJ1-1	TGTGCCAGCAGTTTAAATCAGGGCATGGACACTGAAGCTTTCTTT	CASSLNQGMDTEAFF
.	TRBV4-2	.	TRBJ2-4	TGTGCCAGCAGCCCCTCTTGGCACGGGCTAGCCAAAAACATTCAGTACTTC	CASSPSWHGLAKNIQYF
TRBD1	TRBV3-1	.	TRBJ1-2	TGTGCCAGCAGCCATACAGGGGGCACCTATGGCTACACCTTC	CASSHTGGTYGYTF
.	TRBV7-9	.	TRBJ2-7	TGTGCCAGCAGCTTAGGAACGTCTAGCTCCTACGAGCAGTACTTC	CASSLGTSSSYEQYF
.	TRBV10-3	.	TRBJ2-5	TGTGCCATCAGTGGTCTTGGCGTTCCAGAGACCCAGTACTTC	CAISGLGVPETQYF
.	TRBV7-8	.	TRBJ2-3	TGTGCCAGCAGCTTTGAACTGTCATCAGCGCAGTATTTT	CASSFELSSAQYF
.	TRBV27	.	TRBJ2-5	TGTGCCAGCAGTTTGGACAGAATAGAGACCCAGTACTTC	CASSLDRIETQYF
.	TRBV7-8	once	TRBJ2-6	TGTGCCAGCAGCCCCCGGACCGACTTCCCTGACGTCCTGACTTTC	CASSPRTDFPDVLTF
.	TRBV6-5	few	TRBJ2-7	TGTGCCAGCAGTTACGCCAGACTGCAGTACTTC	CASSYARLQYF
.	TRBV5-1	once	TRBJ2-7	TGCGCCAGCTCGGGACAAACCTACGAGCAGTACTTC	CASSGQTYEQYF
.	TRBV29-1	once	TRBJ2-6	TGCAGCGTTGCCGGGGAGACGGGGGCCAACGTCCTGACTTTC	CSVAGETGANVLTF
.	TRBV6-2/TRBV6-3	few	TRBJ2-7	TGTGCCAGCAGTGATTACGAGCAGTACTTC	CASSDYEQYF
TRBD1	TRBV15	.	TRBJ1-5	TGTGCCACTATGGGACAGGGCTACAATCAGCCCCAGCATTTT	CATMGQGYNQPQHF
TRBD2	TRBV20-1	.	TRBJ2-3	TGCAGTGCTCCTGATCAATGGACTAGCGGCACAGATACGCAGTATTTT	CSAPDQWTSGTDTQYF
.	TRBV28	.	TRBJ2-3	TGTGCCAGCAGTTTAATCAGCCGGGGCCTCACAGATACGCAGTATTTT	CASSLISRGLTDTQYF
TRBD2	TRBV20-1	once	TRBJ2-7	TGCAGTGCGCCTGCTACCGGGACTAGCGGGGGCAGGGGCGAGCAGTACTTC	CSAPATGTSGGRGEQYF
.	TRBV20-1	once	TRBJ1-6	TGCAGTGCTAGAGATGCGGGGGAAAATTCACCCCTCCACTTT	CSARDAGENSPLHF
.	TRBV29-1	.	TRBJ1-3	TGCAGCGTTGATATAGGCGGAACTGGAAACACCATATATTTT	CSVDIGGTGNTIYF
.	TRBV3-1	.	TRBJ2-7	TGTGCCAGCAGCCAAGATCCGACTAGAAACGAGCAGTACTTC	CASSQDPTRNEQYF
.	TRBV3-1	.	TRBJ1-1	TGTGCCAGCAGCCAAGGTGAAGGAGGAGAGGCTTTCTTT	CASSQGEGGEAFF
TRBD1	TRBV7-2	.	TRBJ2-2	TGTGCCAGCAGCAGACAGGGGGAGAACACCGGGGAGCTGTTTTTT	CASSRQGENTGELFF
TRBD2	TRBV20-1	.	TRBJ2-5	TGCAGTGCTAGCTTAGCGGGGGTCCAAGAGACCCAGTACTTC	CSASLAGVQETQYF
.	TRBV29-1	.	TRBJ2-2	TGCAGCGGAAGGGGTAGCGGGGAGCTGTTTTTT	CSGRGSGELFF
TRBD1	TRBV7-9	once	TRBJ1-2	TGTGCCAGCAGCTACGGGACAGGACTGAACTATGGCTACACCTTC	CASSYGTGLNYGYTF
.	TRBV20-1	.	TRBJ2-3	TGCAGTGCCACAAAGGGAATCACAGGGAGCACAGATACGCAGTATTTT	CSATKGITGSTDTQYF
.	TRBV9	.	TRBJ2-7	TGTGCCAGCAGCGTTCAGGGGGGCGAGCAGTACTTC	CASSVQGGEQYF
.	TRBV7-9	.	TRBJ2-1	TGTGCCAGCAGCTACGGGCACGGCGGCAATGAGCAGTTCTTC	CASSYGHGGNEQFF
TRBD1	TRBV4-3	.	TRBJ2-7	TGCGCCAGCAGCCAACTGACAGGGGTCGAGCAGTACTTC	CASSQLTGVEQYF